This T cell receptor beta chain was observed in a study of human T cells and chemical hapten exposure. The time point here: pre-sensitization, week 0. Documented treatment: therapeutic diphenylcyclopropenone sensitization with weekly scalp DPC. Total RNA was isolated from unfractionated whole blood. TCRdb independently ran MiXCR on the RACE reads; one entry per CDR3 protein. The sample carries under 40,000 distinct CDR3 sequences, approximately 12% recorded once. This sample comprised whole blood, obtained in connection with sensitization to the hapten diphenylcyclopropenone (DPC). This sequence originates from a woman between 35 and 50 years old with alopecia areata. Some clones in this sample may be carry-over from other donors' samples.

As DNA, the CDR3 is TGCAGCGTTAAGCTGTCCGGCGGCGCTGAAGCTTTCTTT. Its protein product is CSVKLSGGAEAFF. This rearrangement joins TRBV29-1 to TRBJ1-1; no clear D. The CDR3 is made up of 13 amino acids. CDR1 is SQVTM and CDR2 is ANQGSEA in the germline V gene. The V end lost 5 bases, the J end lost 6 bases, and 16 bases lay between the germline ends.